This TCR beta chain was sequenced for a study of OX40 agonist ivuxolimab in advanced cancers. As for the study in general: Mean age 60 years, range about 20 to 85; nearly 85% male. Three patients had partial responses: one hepatocellular carcinoma, two cutaneous melanoma.

The table came from immunoSEQ multiplex PCR; TCRdb's copy has only in-frame clones and leaves some out. The table has 70,000 to 90,000 clones, less than 85% seen once. Germline V gene lookup returns CDR1 SGHTS and CDR2 YDEGEE. The CDR3 covers 15 residues. Trimming shortened V by 4 bases and J by 0 bases, and 13 bases separated the two germline ends. The clonotype was recovered from an adult with an advanced solid tumor such as melanoma, head and neck, liver or kidney cancer. The chain uses TRBV5-8 and TRBJ1-1; D gene ambiguous. The sample here was CD4+ or CD8+ T cells sorted from blood, taken in a trial of the OX40 agonist ivuxolimab. The chain's CDR3 is CASSRLAGLNTEAFF. The CDR3, as DNA: TGTGCCAGCAGCCGTTTAGCTGGATTGAACACTGAAGCTTTCTTT.